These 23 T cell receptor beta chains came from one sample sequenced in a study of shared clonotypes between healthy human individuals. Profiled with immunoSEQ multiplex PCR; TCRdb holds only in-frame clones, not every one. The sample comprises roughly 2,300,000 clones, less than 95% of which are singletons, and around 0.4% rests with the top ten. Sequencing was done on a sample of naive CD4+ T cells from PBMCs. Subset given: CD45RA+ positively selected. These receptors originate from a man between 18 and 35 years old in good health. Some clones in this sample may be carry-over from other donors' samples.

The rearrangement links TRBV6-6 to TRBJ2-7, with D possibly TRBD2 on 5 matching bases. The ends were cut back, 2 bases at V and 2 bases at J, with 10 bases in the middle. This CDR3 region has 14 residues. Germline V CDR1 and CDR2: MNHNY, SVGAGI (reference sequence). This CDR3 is CASSYAGVPYEQYF. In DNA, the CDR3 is TGTGCCAGCAGTTACGCCGGGGTTCCCTACGAGCAGTACTTC.

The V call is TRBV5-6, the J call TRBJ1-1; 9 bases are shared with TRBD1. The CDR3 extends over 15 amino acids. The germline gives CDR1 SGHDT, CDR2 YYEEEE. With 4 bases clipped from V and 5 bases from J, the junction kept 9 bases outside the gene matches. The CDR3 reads CASSPGTGKGTEAFF. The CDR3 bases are TGTGCCAGCAGCCCCGGGACAGGGAAAGGAACTGAAGCTTTCTTT.

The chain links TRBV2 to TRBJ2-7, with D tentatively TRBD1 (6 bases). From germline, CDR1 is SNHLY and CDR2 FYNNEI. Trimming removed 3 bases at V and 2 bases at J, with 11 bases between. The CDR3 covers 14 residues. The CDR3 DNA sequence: TGTGCCAGCAGTGAGCAGGGGTCTGCCTACGAGCAGTACTTC. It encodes CASSEQGSAYEQYF. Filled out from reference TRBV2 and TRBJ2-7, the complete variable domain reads EPEVTQTPSHQVTQMGQEVILRCVPISNHLYFYWYRQILGQKVEFLVSFYNNEISEKSEIFDDQFSVERPDGSNFTLKIRSTKLEDSAMYFCASSEQGSAYEQYFGPGTRLTVT.

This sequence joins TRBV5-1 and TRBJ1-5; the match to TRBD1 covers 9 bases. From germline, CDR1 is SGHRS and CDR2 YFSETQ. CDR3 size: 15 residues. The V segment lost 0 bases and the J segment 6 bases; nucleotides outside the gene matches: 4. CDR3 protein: CASSLEVGQGQPQHF. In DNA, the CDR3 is TGCGCCAGCAGCTTGGAGGTGGGACAGGGTCAGCCCCAGCATTTT.

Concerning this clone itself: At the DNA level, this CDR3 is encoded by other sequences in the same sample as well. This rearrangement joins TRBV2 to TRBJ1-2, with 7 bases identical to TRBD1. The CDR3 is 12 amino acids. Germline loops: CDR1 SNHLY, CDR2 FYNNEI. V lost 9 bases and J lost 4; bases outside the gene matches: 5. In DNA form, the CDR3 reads TGTGCCAGTTCCGGGACAGCCTATGGCTACACCTTC. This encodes CASSGTAYGYTF.

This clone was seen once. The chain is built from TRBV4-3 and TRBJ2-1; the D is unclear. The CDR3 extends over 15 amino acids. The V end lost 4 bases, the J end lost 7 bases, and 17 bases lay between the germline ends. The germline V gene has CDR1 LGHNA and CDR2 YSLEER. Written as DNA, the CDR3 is TGCGCCAGCAGCCCCCGAGTCGGGCCCACTAATGAGCAGTTCTTC. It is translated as CASSPRVGPTNEQFF.

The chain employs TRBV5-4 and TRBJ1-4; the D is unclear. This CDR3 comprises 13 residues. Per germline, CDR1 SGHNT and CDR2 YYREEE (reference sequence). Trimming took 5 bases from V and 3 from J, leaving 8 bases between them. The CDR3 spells CASRADANEKLFF. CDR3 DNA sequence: TGTGCCAGCAGGGCCGACGCTAATGAAAAACTGTTTTTT. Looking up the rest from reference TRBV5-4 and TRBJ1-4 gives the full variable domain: ETGVTQSPTHLIKTRGQQVTLRCSSQSGHNTVSWYQQALGQGPQFIFQYYREEENGRGNFPPRFSGLQFPNYSSELNVNALELDDSALYLCASRADANEKLFFGSGTQLSVL.

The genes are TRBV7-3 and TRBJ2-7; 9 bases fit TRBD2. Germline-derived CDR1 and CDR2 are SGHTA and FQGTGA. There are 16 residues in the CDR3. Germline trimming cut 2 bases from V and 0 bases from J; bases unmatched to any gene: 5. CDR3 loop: CASSLSVAGASYEQYF. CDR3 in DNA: TGTGCCAGCAGCTTATCGGTAGCGGGGGCCTCCTACGAGCAGTACTTC.

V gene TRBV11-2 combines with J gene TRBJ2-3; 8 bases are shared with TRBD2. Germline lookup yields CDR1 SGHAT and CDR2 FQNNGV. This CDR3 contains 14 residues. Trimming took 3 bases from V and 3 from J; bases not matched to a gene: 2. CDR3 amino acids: CASSFLAGTDTQYF. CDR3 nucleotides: TGTGCCAGCAGCTTTTTAGCGGGGACAGATACGCAGTATTTT.

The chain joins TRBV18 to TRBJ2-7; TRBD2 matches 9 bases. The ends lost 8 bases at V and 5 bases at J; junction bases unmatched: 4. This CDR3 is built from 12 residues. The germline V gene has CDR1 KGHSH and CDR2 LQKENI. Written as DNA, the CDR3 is TGTGCCAGCGCCCGCGGGGGGGACGAGCAGTACTTC. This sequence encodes CASARGGDEQYF.

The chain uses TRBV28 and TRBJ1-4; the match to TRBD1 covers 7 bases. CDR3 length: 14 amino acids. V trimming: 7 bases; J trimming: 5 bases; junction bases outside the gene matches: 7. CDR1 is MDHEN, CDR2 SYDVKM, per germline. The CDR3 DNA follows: TGTGCCAGCACCAAGACAGGGTTAAATGAAAAACTGTTTTTT. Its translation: CASTKTGLNEKLFF.

Here the CDR3 DNA reads TGTGCCAGCAGCCCGGGGGACAGGAGCTCTGGGGCCAACGTCCTGACTTTC. Its translation: CASSPGDRSSGANVLTF. The chain has TRBV9 and TRBJ2-6, with 8 bases that match TRBD1. Germline CDR1 reads SGDLS; CDR2 reads YYNGEE. This CDR3 spans 17 amino acids. V lost 4 bases to trimming and J lost 0 bases; unmatched junction nucleotides: 6.

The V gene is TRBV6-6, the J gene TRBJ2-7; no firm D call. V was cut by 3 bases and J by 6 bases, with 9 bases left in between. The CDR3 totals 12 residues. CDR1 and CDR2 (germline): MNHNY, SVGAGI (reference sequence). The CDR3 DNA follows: TGTGCCAGCAGTTATTATAACTCCGAGCAGTACTTC. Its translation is CASSYYNSEQYF.

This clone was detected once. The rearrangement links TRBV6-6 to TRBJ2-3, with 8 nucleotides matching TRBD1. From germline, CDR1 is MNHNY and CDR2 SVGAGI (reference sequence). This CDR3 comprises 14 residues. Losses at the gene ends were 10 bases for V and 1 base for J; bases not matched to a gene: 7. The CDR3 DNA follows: TGTGCCACCAAGTGGGGACAGGGCACAGATACGCAGTATTTT. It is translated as CATKWGQGTDTQYF.

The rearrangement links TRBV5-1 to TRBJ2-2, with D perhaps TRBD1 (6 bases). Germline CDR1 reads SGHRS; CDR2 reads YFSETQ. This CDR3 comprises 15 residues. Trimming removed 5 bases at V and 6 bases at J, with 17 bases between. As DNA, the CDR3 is TGCGCCAGCAGATGGGGTATAGGGGGATCCGGGGAGCTGTTTTTT. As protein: CASRWGIGGSGELFF.

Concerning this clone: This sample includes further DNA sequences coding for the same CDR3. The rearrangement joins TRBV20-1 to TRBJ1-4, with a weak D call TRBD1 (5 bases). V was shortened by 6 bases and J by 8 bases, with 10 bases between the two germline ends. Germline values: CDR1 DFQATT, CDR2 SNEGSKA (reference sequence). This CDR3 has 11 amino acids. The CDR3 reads CSAGGGEKLFF. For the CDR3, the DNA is TGCAGTGCGGGGGGTGGCGAAAAACTGTTTTTT.

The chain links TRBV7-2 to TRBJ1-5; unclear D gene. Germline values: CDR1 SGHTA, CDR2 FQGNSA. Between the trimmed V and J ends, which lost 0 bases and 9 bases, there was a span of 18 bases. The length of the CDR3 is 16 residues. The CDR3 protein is CASSLATGRPARPQHF. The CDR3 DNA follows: TGTGCCAGCAGCTTAGCAACCGGACGGCCAGCCCGGCCCCAGCATTTT.

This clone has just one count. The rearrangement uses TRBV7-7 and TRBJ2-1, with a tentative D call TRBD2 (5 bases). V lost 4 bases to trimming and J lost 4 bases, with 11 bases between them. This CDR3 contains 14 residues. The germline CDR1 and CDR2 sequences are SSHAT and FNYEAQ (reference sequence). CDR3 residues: CASSSSGEYNEQFF. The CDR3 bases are TGTGCCAGCAGCTCTTCCGGGGAGTACAATGAGCAGTTCTTC.

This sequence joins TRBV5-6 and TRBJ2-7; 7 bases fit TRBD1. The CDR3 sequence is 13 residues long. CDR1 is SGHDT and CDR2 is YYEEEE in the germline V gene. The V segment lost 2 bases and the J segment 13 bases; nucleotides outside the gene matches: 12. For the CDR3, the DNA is TGTGCCAGCAGCTTTTCCCTCCCAGGGGGTGAATACTTC. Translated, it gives CASSFSLPGGEYF.

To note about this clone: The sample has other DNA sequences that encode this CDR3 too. CDR3: CASSFRSEAFF. CDR3 bases: TGTGCCAGCAGTTTCCGAAGTGAAGCTTTCTTT. The chain employs TRBV28 and TRBJ1-1; D call uncertain. This CDR3 comprises 11 residues. Trimming cost V 3 bases and J 7 bases, with 6 bases left between them. Per the germline V gene, CDR1 is MDHEN and CDR2 is SYDVKM.

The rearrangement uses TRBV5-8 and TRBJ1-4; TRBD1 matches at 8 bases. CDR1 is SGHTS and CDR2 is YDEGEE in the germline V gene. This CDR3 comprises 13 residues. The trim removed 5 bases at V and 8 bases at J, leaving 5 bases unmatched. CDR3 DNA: TGTGCCAGCAGAAAACAGGGGGTAGAAAAACTGTTTTTT. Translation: CASRKQGVEKLFF.

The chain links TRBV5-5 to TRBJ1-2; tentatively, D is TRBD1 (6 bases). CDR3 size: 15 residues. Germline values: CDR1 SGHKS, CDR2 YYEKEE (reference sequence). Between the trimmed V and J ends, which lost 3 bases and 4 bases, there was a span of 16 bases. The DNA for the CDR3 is TGTGCCAGCAGCTGGATAGAGGGGACACTCTATGGCTACACCTTC. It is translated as CASSWIEGTLYGYTF.

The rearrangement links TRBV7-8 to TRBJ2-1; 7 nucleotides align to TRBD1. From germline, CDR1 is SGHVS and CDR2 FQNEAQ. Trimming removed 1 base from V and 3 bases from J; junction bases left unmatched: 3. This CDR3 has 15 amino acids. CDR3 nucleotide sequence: TGTGCCAGCAGCTTAGAACAGGGGATCTACAATGAGCAGTTCTTC. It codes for CASSLEQGIYNEQFF.